This T cell receptor beta chain was captured by sequencing in a study of shared clonotypes between healthy human individuals. TCRdb's table, derived via immunoSEQ multiplex PCR, lists solely in-frame clones and lacks some. The data hold approximately 2.1 million clones, with more than 80% observed a single time. This CDR3 has 14 amino acids. The V gene's germline CDR1 is SEHNR and CDR2 FQNEAQ (reference sequence). Comment on this clone: Its antigen is still unknown. Its ends do not fully match the called genes, so a read error is possible.

General observations from the study: Only a few donors were included, so the genetic and exposure-history diversity represented was limited.

Every one of the donors was a Caucasian adult that lived in Nashville, Tennessee. Source material: naive CD4+ T cells from PBMCs. Subset: CD45RA+ positively selected. This clonotype originated in a man between 18 and 29 years old in good health. Some clones in this sample may be carry-over from other donors' samples. The V gene is TRBV7-9, the J gene TRBJ2-5; 11 bases match TRBD2. CDR3 bases: TGTGCCAGCACCTTAGCGGGAGGGCAAGAGACCCAGTACTTC. It yields the protein CASTLAGGQETQYF.